The 6 T cell receptor beta chains in this list originate from one sample, sequenced in a study of blood T cell repertoires in COVID-19. Profiling relied on immunoSEQ multiplex PCR, and the TCRdb table lists in-frame clones only, not all of them. The table lists approximately 76,000 clones, roughly nine tenths of them singletons. Sequencing was carried out using peripheral blood. All receptors come from an elderly man in a cohort sampled during active COVID-19.

V gene TRBV19 combines with J gene TRBJ1-6; 10 nucleotides line up with TRBD1. Per germline, CDR1 LNHDA and CDR2 SQIVND (reference sequence). V trimming: 5 bases; J trimming: 0 bases; junction bases outside the gene matches: 1. The CDR3 runs 16 residues. CDR3 sequence: CASSWTGGSYNSPLHF. CDR3 bases: TGTGCCAGTAGTTGGACAGGGGGCTCCTATAATTCACCCCTCCACTTT.

This clone appeared a single time. The rearrangement joins TRBV5-4 to TRBJ2-5; 7 nucleotides line up with TRBD2. Germline V CDR1 and CDR2: SGHNT, YYREEE (reference sequence). This CDR3 has 15 residues. Germline trimming cut 0 bases from V and 0 bases from J; bases unmatched to any gene: 2. The CDR3 loop is CASSLGGGHQETQYF. CDR3 sequence (DNA): TGTGCCAGCAGCTTGGGGGGGGGACACCAAGAGACCCAGTACTTC.

The J gene is TRBJ1-5, the V gene TRBV19; 9 bases map to TRBD1. V shed 10 bases, J shed 3 bases, and the junction held 4 bases outside the gene matches. Germline loops: CDR1 LNHDA, CDR2 SQIVND (reference sequence). The CDR3 has 13 residues. The CDR3, as DNA: TGTGCCACGGACAGGGGTAACAATCAGCCCCAGCATTTT. Translating it yields CATDRGNNQPQHF.

The CDR3 reads CASSRTGDQPQHF. The CDR3 DNA reads TGTGCCAGCAGCCGGACAGGGGATCAGCCCCAGCATTTT. The chain is built from TRBV7-9 and TRBJ1-5; 9 bases align to TRBD1. V was pared by 5 bases and J by 5 bases, with 1 base of the junction left unmatched. The CDR3 runs to 13 residues. Germline V gene lookup returns CDR1 SEHNR and CDR2 FQNEAQ (reference sequence).

The chain links TRBV5-1 to TRBJ2-7; weak D call: TRBD1 (6 bases). Germline V gene data show CDR1 as SGHRS and CDR2 as YFSETQ. The CDR3 runs 14 residues. The V end lost 3 bases, the J end lost 3 bases, and 13 bases lay between the germline ends. The CDR3 coding sequence is TGCGCCAGCAGCTCGGAACAACAGGGCTACGAGCAGTACTTC. Its protein product is CASSSEQQGYEQYF.

This chain uses TRBV14 with TRBJ1-1, with 7 bases aligning to TRBD1. With 2 bases clipped from V and 10 bases from J, the junction kept 4 bases outside the gene matches. This CDR3 is 12 amino acids long. In germline, CDR1 is SGHDN, CDR2 FVKESK. This CDR3 reads CASSQRPGGAFF. As DNA, the CDR3 is TGTGCCAGCAGCCAACGTCCAGGGGGAGCTTTCTTT.